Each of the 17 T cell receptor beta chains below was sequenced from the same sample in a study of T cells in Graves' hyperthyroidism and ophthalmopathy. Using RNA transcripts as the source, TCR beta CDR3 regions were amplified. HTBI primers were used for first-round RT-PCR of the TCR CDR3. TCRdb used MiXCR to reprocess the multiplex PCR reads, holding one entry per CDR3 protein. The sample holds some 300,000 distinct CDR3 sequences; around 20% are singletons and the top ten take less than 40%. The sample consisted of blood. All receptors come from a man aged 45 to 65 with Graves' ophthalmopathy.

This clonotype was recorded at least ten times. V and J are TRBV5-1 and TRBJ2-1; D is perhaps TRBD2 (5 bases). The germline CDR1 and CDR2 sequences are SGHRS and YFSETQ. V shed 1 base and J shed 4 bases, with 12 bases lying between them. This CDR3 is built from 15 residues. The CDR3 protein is CASSLTRAGYNEQFF. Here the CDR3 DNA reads TGCGCCAGCAGCTTGACTAGGGCGGGTTACAATGAGCAGTTCTTC.

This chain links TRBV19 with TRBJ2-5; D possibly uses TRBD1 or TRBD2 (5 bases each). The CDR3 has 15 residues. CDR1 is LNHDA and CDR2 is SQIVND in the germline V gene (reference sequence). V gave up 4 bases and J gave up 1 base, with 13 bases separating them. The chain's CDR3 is CASSSTPGRQETQYF. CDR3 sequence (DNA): TGTGCCAGTAGTAGTACTCCGGGACGCCAAGAGACCCAGTACTTC. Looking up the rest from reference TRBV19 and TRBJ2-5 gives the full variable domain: DGGITQSPKYLFRKEGQNVTLSCEQNLNHDAMYWYRQDPGQGLRLIYYSQIVNDFQKGDIAEGYSVSREKKESFPLTVTSAQKNPTAFYLCASSSTPGRQETQYFGPGTRLLVL.

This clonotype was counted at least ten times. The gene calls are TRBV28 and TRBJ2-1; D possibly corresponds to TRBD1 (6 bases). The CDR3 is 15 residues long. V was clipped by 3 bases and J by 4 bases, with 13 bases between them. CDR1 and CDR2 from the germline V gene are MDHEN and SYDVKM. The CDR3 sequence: CASSLWARGYNEQFF. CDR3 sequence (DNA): TGTGCCAGCAGTTTGTGGGCCAGGGGTTACAATGAGCAGTTCTTC.

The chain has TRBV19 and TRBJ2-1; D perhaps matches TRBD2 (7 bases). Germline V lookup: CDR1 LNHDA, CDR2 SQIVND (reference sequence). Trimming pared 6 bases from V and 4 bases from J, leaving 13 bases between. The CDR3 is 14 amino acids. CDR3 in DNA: TGTGCCAGTAGAGAAGCGGGGACATACAATGAGCAGTTCTTC. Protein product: CASREAGTYNEQFF.

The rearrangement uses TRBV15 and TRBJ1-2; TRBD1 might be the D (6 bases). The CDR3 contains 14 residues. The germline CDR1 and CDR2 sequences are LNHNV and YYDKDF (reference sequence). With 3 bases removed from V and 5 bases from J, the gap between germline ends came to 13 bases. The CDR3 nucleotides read TGTGCCACCAGCAGCGACAGGCAGGGGTATGGCTACACCTTC. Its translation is CATSSDRQGYGYTF.

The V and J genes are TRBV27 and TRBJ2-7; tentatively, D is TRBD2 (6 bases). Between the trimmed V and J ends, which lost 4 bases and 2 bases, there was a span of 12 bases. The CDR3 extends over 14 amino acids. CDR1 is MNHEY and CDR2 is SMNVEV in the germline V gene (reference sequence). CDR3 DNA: TGTGCCAGCAGTTCCGGGACTGAGACCTACGAGCAGTACTTC. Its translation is CASSSGTETYEQYF.

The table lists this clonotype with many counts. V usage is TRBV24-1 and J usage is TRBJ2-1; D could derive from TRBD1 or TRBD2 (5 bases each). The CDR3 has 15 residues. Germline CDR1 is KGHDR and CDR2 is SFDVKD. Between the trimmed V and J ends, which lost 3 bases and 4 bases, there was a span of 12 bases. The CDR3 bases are TGTGCCACCAGTGATCCTGGGGCGGGTTACAATGAGCAGTTCTTC. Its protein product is CATSDPGAGYNEQFF.

The CDR3 spells CASSLVRGGYTF. Here the CDR3 DNA reads TGTGCCAGCAGCCTCGTTCGCGGTGGCTACACCTTC. The chain links TRBV28 to TRBJ1-2; D gene unclear. CDR3 length: 12 residues. The germline V and J ends were trimmed by 6 bases and 7 bases, with 12 bases remaining between them. Germline CDR1 is MDHEN and CDR2 is SYDVKM.

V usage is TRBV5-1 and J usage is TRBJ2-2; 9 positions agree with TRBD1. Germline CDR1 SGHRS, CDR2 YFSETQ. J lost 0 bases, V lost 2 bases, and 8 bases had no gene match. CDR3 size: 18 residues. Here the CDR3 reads CASSFWNRDRANTGELFF. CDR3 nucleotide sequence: TGCGCCAGCAGCTTTTGGAATCGGGACAGGGCGAACACCGGGGAGCTGTTTTTT.

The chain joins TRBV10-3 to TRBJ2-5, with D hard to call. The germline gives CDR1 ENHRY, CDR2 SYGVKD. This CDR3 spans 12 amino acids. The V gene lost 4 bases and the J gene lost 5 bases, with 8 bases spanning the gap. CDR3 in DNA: TGTGCCATCAGTGGTCTCGCGGAGACCCAGTACTTC. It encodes CAISGLAETQYF.

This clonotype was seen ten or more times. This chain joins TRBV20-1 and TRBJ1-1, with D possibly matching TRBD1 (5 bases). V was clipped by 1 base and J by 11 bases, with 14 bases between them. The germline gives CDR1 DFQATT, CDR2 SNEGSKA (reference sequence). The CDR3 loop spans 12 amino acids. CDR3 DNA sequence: TGCAGTGCTAGAGCGCCGGGGGTTCGGGCTTTCTTT. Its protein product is CSARAPGVRAFF.

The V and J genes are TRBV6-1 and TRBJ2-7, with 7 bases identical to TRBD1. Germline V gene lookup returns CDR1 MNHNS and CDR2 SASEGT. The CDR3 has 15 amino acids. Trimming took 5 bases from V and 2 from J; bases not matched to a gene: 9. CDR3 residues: CASSPRDSNPYEQYF. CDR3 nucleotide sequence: TGTGCCAGCAGTCCCAGGGACAGCAATCCCTACGAGCAGTACTTC.

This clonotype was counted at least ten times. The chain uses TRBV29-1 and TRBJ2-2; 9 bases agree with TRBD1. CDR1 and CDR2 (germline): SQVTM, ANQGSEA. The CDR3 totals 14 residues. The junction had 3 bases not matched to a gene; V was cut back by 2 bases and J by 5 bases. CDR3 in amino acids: CSVEYRGRTGELFF. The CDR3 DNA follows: TGCAGCGTTGAATACAGGGGGCGGACCGGGGAGCTGTTTTTT.

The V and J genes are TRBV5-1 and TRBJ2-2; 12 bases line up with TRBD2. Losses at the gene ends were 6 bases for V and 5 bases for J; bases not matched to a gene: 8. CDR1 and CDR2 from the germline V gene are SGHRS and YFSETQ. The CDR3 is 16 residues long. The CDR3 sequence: CASKLAGGPGTGELFF. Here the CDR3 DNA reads TGCGCCAGCAAGCTAGCGGGAGGGCCGGGGACCGGGGAGCTGTTTTTT.

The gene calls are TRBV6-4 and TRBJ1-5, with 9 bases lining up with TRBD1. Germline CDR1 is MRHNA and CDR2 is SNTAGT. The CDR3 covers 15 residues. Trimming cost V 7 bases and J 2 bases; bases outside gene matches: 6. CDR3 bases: TGTGCCAGCATAGACAGGGGGAAAGGCAATCAGCCCCAGCATTTT. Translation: CASIDRGKGNQPQHF.

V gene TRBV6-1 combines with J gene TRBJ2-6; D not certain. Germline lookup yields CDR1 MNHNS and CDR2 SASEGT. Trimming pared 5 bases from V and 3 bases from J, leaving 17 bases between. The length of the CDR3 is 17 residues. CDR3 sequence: CASSRSHSNRGANVLTF. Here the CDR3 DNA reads TGTGCCAGCAGTCGCTCCCACTCGAACCGTGGGGCCAACGTCCTGACTTTC.

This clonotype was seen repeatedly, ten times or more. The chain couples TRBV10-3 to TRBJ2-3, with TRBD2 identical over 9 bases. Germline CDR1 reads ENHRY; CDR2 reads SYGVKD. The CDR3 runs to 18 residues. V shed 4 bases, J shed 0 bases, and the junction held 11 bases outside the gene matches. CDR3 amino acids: CAISGLSGRRSSTDTQYF. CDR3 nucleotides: TGTGCCATCAGTGGTCTTAGCGGGAGACGGTCTAGCACAGATACGCAGTATTTT.